One and the same sample provided the 10 T cell receptor beta chains below, sequenced in a study of CD8+CD57+ T cells in acquired aplastic anemia. TCR beta VDJ combinations and CDR3 sequences were profiled from genomic DNA. TCRdb called the reads again in MiXCR, with one record for every CDR3 protein. The top ten clones hold less than 30% of a sample with around 190,000 distinct CDR3 sequences, approximately 60% of them seen once. The sequencing sample was made of sorted CD4+, CD8+, or CD8+CD57+ T cells (not recorded which) from PBMCs. The receptors derive from a human donor in good health.

This clonotype has at least ten counts. V is TRBV5-1 and J is TRBJ1-1; possible D gene TRBD1, 5 bases. The germline V gene has CDR1 SGHRS and CDR2 YFSETQ. Deletions cut 0 bases from V and 2 bases from J, with 17 bases between. The CDR3 is 17 residues long. CDR3 region: CASSLGSLIGQNTEAFF. In nucleotides, the CDR3 is TGCGCCAGCAGCTTGGGTTCACTGATCGGACAAAACACTGAAGCTTTCTTT.

V usage is TRBV7-6 and J usage is TRBJ2-3, with D hard to call. Germline V gene sequence: CDR1 SGHVS, CDR2 FNYEAQ. The V and J ends lost 5 bases and 5 bases respectively, with 11 bases between them. The CDR3 is 13 amino acids. In DNA, the CDR3 is TGTGCCAGCAGCCCTAATATGGGAGATACGCAGTATTTT. Translating it yields CASSPNMGDTQYF.

The chain links TRBV7-9 to TRBJ1-1; D is possibly TRBD1 (5 bases). The CDR3 is 13 amino acids. V lost 5 bases, J lost 3 bases, and 10 bases lay in between. Germline CDR1 is SEHNR and CDR2 is FQNEAQ (reference sequence). CDR3 region: CASSNGAYTEAFF. CDR3 in DNA: TGTGCCAGCAGCAATGGGGCATACACTGAAGCTTTCTTT.

V usage is TRBV19 and J usage is TRBJ1-1, with D uncertain. From germline, CDR1 is LNHDA and CDR2 SQIVND (reference sequence). The ends were cut back, 2 bases at V and 0 bases at J, with 10 bases in the middle. The CDR3 has 15 amino acids. Here the CDR3 reads CASSISPEVNTEAFF. In DNA form, the CDR3 reads TGTGCCAGTAGTATAAGCCCAGAAGTGAACACTGAAGCTTTCTTT.

The V gene is TRBV25-1, the J gene TRBJ2-3; D is uncertain. CDR1 is MGHDK, CDR2 SYGVNS, per germline. With 6 bases removed from V and 4 bases from J, the gap between germline ends came to 8 bases. The CDR3 loop spans 12 amino acids. CDR3: CASSFSPDTQYF. The CDR3 nucleotides read TGTGCCAGCAGCTTTTCACCAGATACGCAGTATTTT.

This clonotype was found a few times. CDR3 in DNA: TGTGCCAGTAGTATGGGCAGTAACTATGGCTACACCTTC. Residues: CASSMGSNYGYTF. The chain joins TRBV19 to TRBJ1-2; D is ambiguous. There are 13 residues in the CDR3. Trimming removed 3 bases at V and 1 base at J, with 6 bases between. Germline V lookup: CDR1 LNHDA, CDR2 SQIVND (reference sequence). Looking up the rest from reference TRBV19 and TRBJ1-2 gives the full variable domain: DGGITQSPKYLFRKEGQNVTLSCEQNLNHDAMYWYRQDPGQGLRLIYYSQIVNDFQKGDIAEGYSVSREKKESFPLTVTSAQKNPTAFYLCASSMGSNYGYTFGSGTRLTVV.

This clonotype showed up many times. The rearrangement uses TRBV2 and TRBJ1-1; unclear D gene. The CDR3 runs to 14 residues. V was shortened by 6 bases and J by 0 bases, with 11 bases between the two germline ends. Per the germline V gene, CDR1 is SNHLY and CDR2 is FYNNEI. CDR3 in amino acids: CASRPTLMNTEAFF. In DNA form, the CDR3 reads TGTGCCAGCAGACCCACACTAATGAACACTGAAGCTTTCTTT.

The rearrangement links TRBV12-3 or TRBV12-4 to TRBJ2-3, with 8 bases matching TRBD2. CDR3 size: 16 residues. V lost 6 bases to trimming and J lost 2 bases; unmatched junction nucleotides: 10. CDR3 loop: CASSPTLADITDTQYF. CDR3 DNA: TGTGCCAGCAGCCCGACACTAGCGGACATCACAGATACGCAGTATTTT.

This clonotype appeared many times. The V and J genes are TRBV7-8 and TRBJ2-7; D could derive from TRBD1 or TRBD2 (6 bases each). Germline CDR1 reads SGHVS; CDR2 reads FQNEAQ. There are 14 residues in the CDR3. Trimming removed 3 bases at V and 3 bases at J, with 12 bases between. The CDR3 protein is CASSLGGGVYEQYF. The CDR3 bases are TGTGCCAGCAGCTTGGGGGGCGGAGTCTACGAGCAGTACTTC.

This sequence joins TRBV11-3 and TRBJ2-1; D not resolved. Germline CDR1 SGHNT, CDR2 YENEEA. V dropped 1 base and J dropped 2 bases, with 15 bases sitting between them. This CDR3 comprises 17 residues. CDR3 bases: TGTGCCAGCAGCTTAGGTACACAAGGTCCCACCTACAATGAGCAGTTCTTC. Translation gives CASSLGTQGPTYNEQFF.